The subject of this entry is one T cell receptor (beta chain). Its antigen remains unidentified. It is likely a read error: a sequence one base away is far more abundant. This specimen belongs to a study of T cell repertoires in cytomegalovirus infection. MiXCR, run by TCRdb on the reads, gives a single entry per CDR3 protein. The sample gives under 350,000 distinct CDR3 sequences, around 9.6% of which show up once; around 2.6% is in the top ten. Whole-study findings and limits: Clonotypes of TCR beta that were HLA-C-restricted and CMV-specific dominated the ex vivo response. Based on cumulative public TCR beta family frequency, carriers of CMV plus the relevant HLA were identified.

This CDR3 region has 13 residues. V dropped 0 bases and J dropped 5 bases, with 5 bases sitting between them. Per the germline V gene, CDR1 is SEHNR and CDR2 is FQNEAQ (reference sequence). Input material: PBMCs. The TCR originated in a human donor in good health (CMV status not recorded). Some clones in this sample may be carry-over from other donors' samples. The rearrangement joins TRBV7-9 to TRBJ1-5, with a tentative D call TRBD1 (5 bases). CDR3 amino acids: CASSLAGDQPQHF. The CDR3 DNA is TGTGCCAGCAGCTTAGCGGGGGATCAGCCCCAGCATTTT.